This TCR beta chain was sequenced during a study of spatial heterogeneity in lung cancer. As for the study in general: The follow-up PBMC samples were sequenced whenever they were available. The median time to follow-up was about two years after resection. Raw reads showed each unique TCR and UMI combination turning up more than ten times on average. Findings and caveats of the study: More often at tumor resection than at routine follow-up, ubiquitous expanded tumor TCRs were detected in the blood.

The library protocol tagged each TCR cDNA with a unique molecular identifier. MiXCR was run by TCRdb on the 5' RACE reads, yielding one entry per CDR3 protein. The sample has over 85,000 distinct CDR3 sequences; approximately 20% are singletons. Germline V CDR1 and CDR2: SGHTA, FQGTGA. V gave up 1 base and J gave up 8 bases; unmatched junction bases: 10. The CDR3 loop spans 18 amino acids. Specified time point: blood at routine non-recurrence follow-up after resection. The sample holds a few counts of this clonotype. The antigen is undetermined. V usage is TRBV7-3 and J usage is TRBJ2-1; 14 nucleotides align to TRBD2. The sequences come from PBMCs, collected at follow-up. The source of this sequence is a male donor with early-stage non-small cell lung cancer. The CDR3 DNA reads as TGTGCCAGCAGCTTAAGACTAGCGGGAGGGCAGGGCGTTTATGAGCAGTTCTTC. This translates into CASSLRLAGGQGVYEQFF.